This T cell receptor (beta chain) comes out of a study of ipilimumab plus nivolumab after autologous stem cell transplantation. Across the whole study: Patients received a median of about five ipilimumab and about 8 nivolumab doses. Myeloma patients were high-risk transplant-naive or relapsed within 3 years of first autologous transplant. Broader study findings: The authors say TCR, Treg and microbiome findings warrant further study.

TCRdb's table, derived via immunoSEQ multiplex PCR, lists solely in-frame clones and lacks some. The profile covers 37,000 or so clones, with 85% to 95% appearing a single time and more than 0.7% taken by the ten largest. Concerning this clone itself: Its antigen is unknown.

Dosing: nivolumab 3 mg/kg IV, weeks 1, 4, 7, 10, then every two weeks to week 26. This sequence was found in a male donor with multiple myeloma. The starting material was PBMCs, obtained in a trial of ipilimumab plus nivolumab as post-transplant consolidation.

The CDR3 is CASSLGLAGAYNEQFF. DNA for the CDR3: TGTGCCAGCAGCTTGGGACTAGCGGGAGCCTACAATGAGCAGTTCTTC. J is TRBJ2-1 and V is TRBV5-4, with 12 nucleotides matching TRBD2. CDR1 and CDR2 from the germline V gene are SGHNT and YYREEE (reference sequence). Trimming took 0 bases from V and 2 from J; bases not matched to a gene: 0. CDR3 length: 16 amino acids.